A selection of T cell receptor beta chains follows, all from one sample in a study of blood T cell repertoires in COVID-19. The method was immunoSEQ multiplex PCR; TCRdb's version includes in-frame clones alone and lacks a portion of them. The sample shows about 80,000 clones, roughly 80% of them seen only once. Source material: peripheral blood. The source of these receptors is a woman in her 70s with acute or convalescent COVID-19. Each CDR3 is given with its conserved first and last residue. D genes are given only for firm matches. Clone size, where shown, is once, few, many, or a class for clones that have expanded.

TRBD1,14,.,TRBV6-2/TRBV6-3,TRBJ1-2,TGTGCCAGCAGTTATGACAGGGCGGGCTATGGCTACACCTTC,CASSYDRAGYGYTF
.,12,once,TRBV29-1,TRBJ1-5,TGCAGCGGAGGGGAGGACAATCAGCCCCAGCATTTT,CSGGEDNQPQHF
TRBD2,13,.,TRBV9,TRBJ2-1,TGTGCCAGCAGCGTCTTGACGGGAGGTGAGCAGTTCTTC,CASSVLTGGEQFF
TRBD1,15,once,TRBV6-5,TRBJ1-5,TGTGCCAGCAGGAAGCAGGGGGCCCAGAATCAGCCCCAGCATTTT,CASRKQGAQNQPQHF
.,14,.,TRBV24-1,TRBJ1-2,TGTGCCACCAGTGAACCAGGGGTCCGCTATGGCTACACCTTC,CATSEPGVRYGYTF
TRBD2,15,.,TRBV2,TRBJ2-7,TGTGCCAGCAGTGAGCGTTCGGGAGGGAGGAGTGAGCAGTACTTC,CASSERSGGRSEQYF
TRBD1,13,.,TRBV12-3/TRBV12-4,TRBJ1-2,TGTGCCAGCAGTCGGGACAGCAACTATGGCTACACCTTC,CASSRDSNYGYTF
.,15,.,TRBV14,TRBJ1-1,TGTGCCAGCAGCCAATCCCGTCTAGGGAACACTGAAGCTTTCTTT,CASSQSRLGNTEAFF
.,12,.,TRBV24-1,TRBJ2-3,TGTGCCTCGTCCGAGGGTTCGGATACGCAGTATTTT,CASSEGSDTQYF
.,14,few,TRBV10-3,TRBJ1-1,TGTGCCATCACTGAAGAAGACAGCTTCACTGAAGCTTTCTTT,CAITEEDSFTEAFF
.,13,.,TRBV9,TRBJ2-5,TGTGCCAGCAGCGCGGACAGACAAGAGACCCAGTACTTC,CASSADRQETQYF
TRBD1,13,.,TRBV6-5,TRBJ1-2,TGTGCCAGCAGGCCGGACAGGGACTATGGCTACACCTTC,CASRPDRDYGYTF
TRBD2,18,.,TRBV18,TRBJ2-1,TGTGCCAGCTCACCCCAGACTAGCGGGCAGAACTCCTACAATGAGCAGTTCTTC,CASSPQTSGQNSYNEQFF
.,14,.,TRBV19,TRBJ1-1,TGTGCCAGTAGTACGCAGGGGTTGAGTACTGAAGCTTTCTTT,CASSTQGLSTEAFF
.,14,.,TRBV11-2,TRBJ2-2,TGTGCCAGCAGCTTACTCAGTAACACCGGGGAGCTGTTTTTT,CASSLLSNTGELFF
TRBD1,16,.,TRBV5-1,TRBJ1-6,TGCGCCAGCAGCTTCAAGACAGGGGGATCAGGATCACCCCTCCACTTT,CASSFKTGGSGSPLHF
.,16,.,TRBV13,TRBJ1-1,TGTGCCAGCAGCCAACCTTTAGGGGCTGGGAACACTGAAGCTTTCTTT,CASSQPLGAGNTEAFF
.,15,.,TRBV7-6,TRBJ1-4,TGTGCCAGCAGCCTGACAGGTTTTCCTAATGAAAAACTGTTTTTT,CASSLTGFPNEKLFF
TRBD1,15,.,TRBV18,TRBJ1-1,TGTGCCAGCTCACCACGACAGGGAAGGGACACTGAAGCTTTCTTT,CASSPRQGRDTEAFF
.,17,.,TRBV21-1,TRBJ2-1,TGTGCCAGCAGCGGTGGGGGACTAGCGGGGTACCACAATGAGCAGTTCTTC,CASSGGGLAGYHNEQFF
TRBD1,16,medium-sized,TRBV29-1,TRBJ1-2,TGCAGCGTTGAGAGACAGGGGTATGAAGGCCACTATGGCTACACCTTC,CSVERQGYEGHYGYTF
.,17,.,TRBV19,TRBJ1-5,TGTGCCAGTAGTATAGGGGCTGGTGACAGAAGGAATCAGCCCCAGCATTTT,CASSIGAGDRRNQPQHF
TRBD2,15,few,TRBV2,TRBJ2-3,TGTGCCAGCAGTTCTAGCGGGAGAGGGTCAGATACGCAGTATTTT,CASSSSGRGSDTQYF
TRBD1,15,.,TRBV7-9,TRBJ2-7,TGTGCCAGCAGCTCGAGTGGCGGCGAGGGGGCTGAGCAGTACTTC,CASSSSGGEGAEQYF
TRBD1,15,.,TRBV3-1/TRBV3-2,TRBJ1-5,TGTGCCAGCAGCCAGGGGACAGGGATGAGGGAGCCCCAGCATTTT,CASSQGTGMREPQHF
TRBD1,13,.,TRBV29-1,TRBJ1-6,TGCAGCGCCCGACAGGGGAACGATTCACCCCTCCACTTT,CSARQGNDSPLHF
TRBD2,15,.,TRBV19,TRBJ2-7,TGTGCCAGTAGAAGGACTAGCGGGAGTCCCTACGAGCAGTACTTC,CASRRTSGSPYEQYF
TRBD1,15,.,TRBV7-9,TRBJ2-7,TGTGCCAGCAGCACAGGACAGGGTTGGGCCTACGAGCAGTACTTC,CASSTGQGWAYEQYF
.,14,.,TRBV19,TRBJ2-2,TGTGCCAGTAGTCCAGGGGCAGCTTCCGGGGAGCTGTTTTTT,CASSPGAASGELFF
TRBD1,15,.,TRBV30,TRBJ2-1,TGTGCCTGGAGTCTCCGGGACAGGGTGTGGGATGAGCAGTTCTTC,CAWSLRDRVWDEQFF
.,16,.,TRBV7-7,TRBJ2-5,TGTGCCAGCAGCTTAGGGAGGACAGTCCAACAAGAGACCCAGTACTTC,CASSLGRTVQQETQYF
TRBD2,16,once,TRBV9,TRBJ2-2,TGTGCCAGCAGCGTAGAGGCTAGCGGGAGTTCCGGGGAGCTGTTTTTT,CASSVEASGSSGELFF
TRBD1,19,.,TRBV12-5,TRBJ1-3,TGTGCTAGTGGTTTGTTGAACGTCTATTCGGGACAGGGAGCTAACACCATATATTTT,CASGLLNVYSGQGANTIYF
TRBD2,16,.,TRBV18,TRBJ2-2,TGTGCCAGCTCACGCGTGACTAGCGGGAGCACCGGGGAGCTGTTTTTT,CASSRVTSGSTGELFF
TRBD1,16,few,TRBV5-5,TRBJ2-7,TGTGCCAGCAGCTTGGCCCAGGACAGGGTGTTTCCCGAGCAGTACTTC,CASSLAQDRVFPEQYF
TRBD2,14,.,TRBV14,TRBJ2-5,TGTGCCAGCAGCCCCGGGACTAGCGGGACTTCCCAGTACTTC,CASSPGTSGTSQYF
.,11,.,TRBV5-1,TRBJ2-7,TGCGCCAGCAGCTCCAGCTACGAGCAGTACTTC,CASSSSYEQYF
TRBD2,15,once,TRBV6-4,TRBJ2-3,TGTGCCAGCAGTGGGACTAGCGACGGCACAGATACGCAGTATTTT,CASSGTSDGTDTQYF
.,15,.,TRBV11-2,TRBJ2-3,TGTGCCAGCAGCTTCAGGTTGCCGGGACAAAATACGCAGTATTTT,CASSFRLPGQNTQYF
.,13,.,TRBV12-5,TRBJ2-5,TGTGCTAGTGGTTTGTCAGGCCAAGAGACCCAGTACTTC,CASGLSGQETQYF
TRBD1,14,.,TRBV7-9,TRBJ1-2,TGTGCCAGCAGCCTGCGACAGGGACGCTATGGCTACACCTTC,CASSLRQGRYGYTF
TRBD1,13,.,TRBV27,TRBJ2-7,TGTGCCAGCAGGGGACAGGGCGTCTACGAGCAGTACTTC,CASRGQGVYEQYF
TRBD2,17,.,TRBV7-9,TRBJ2-5,TGTGCCAGCAGCTTAGTAACTAGCGGGAGGGCCCAAGAGACCCAGTACTTC,CASSLVTSGRAQETQYF
.,14,.,TRBV5-1,TRBJ1-4,TGCGCCAGCAGCTTTTCCGGGGGGGATGAAAAACTGTTTTTT,CASSFSGGDEKLFF
.,15,.,TRBV7-9,TRBJ2-1,TGTGCCAGCAGCTTAGGACTTCCCAGATACAATGAGCAGTTCTTC,CASSLGLPRYNEQFF
TRBD1,12,.,TRBV29-1,TRBJ1-4,TGCAGCGCACGACAGGGGAGTGAAAAACTGTTTTTT,CSARQGSEKLFF
TRBD1,15,few,TRBV19,TRBJ2-2,TGTGCCAGTACCCGGGACAGGGGTAACACCGGGGAGCTGTTTTTT,CASTRDRGNTGELFF
.,11,.,TRBV12-3/TRBV12-4,TRBJ2-3,TGTGCCAGCAGTTTTCAGGATACGCAGTATTTT,CASSFQDTQYF
.,14,.,TRBV4-2,TRBJ1-2,TGTGCCAGCAGCCAAGAAGACAGATTCTATGGCTACACCTTC,CASSQEDRFYGYTF
.,15,.,TRBV29-1,TRBJ1-2,TGCAGCGTTCATGACGTGGGCGGAGGATACTATGGCTACACCTTC,CSVHDVGGGYYGYTF
.,12,.,TRBV6-5,TRBJ2-3,TGTGCCAGCACACAGAACACAGATACGCAGTATTTT,CASTQNTDTQYF